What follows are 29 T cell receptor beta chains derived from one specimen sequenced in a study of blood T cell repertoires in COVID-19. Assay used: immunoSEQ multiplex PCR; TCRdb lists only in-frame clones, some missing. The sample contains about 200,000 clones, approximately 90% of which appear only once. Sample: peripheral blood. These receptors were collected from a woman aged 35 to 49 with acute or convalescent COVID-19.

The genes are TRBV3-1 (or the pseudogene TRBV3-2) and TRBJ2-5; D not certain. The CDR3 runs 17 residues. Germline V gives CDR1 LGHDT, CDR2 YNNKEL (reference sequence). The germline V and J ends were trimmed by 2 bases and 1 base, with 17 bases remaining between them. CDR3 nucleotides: TGTGCCAGCAGCCAAAATTCAGCGCCTATTCCCCAAGAGACCCAGTACTTC. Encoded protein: CASSQNSAPIPQETQYF.

As DNA, the CDR3 is TGTGCCAGCAGTGCCCTAGGCACGGGACAGGGGACGACTGAAGCTTTCTTT. Its protein is CASSALGTGQGTTEAFF. The chain joins TRBV6-1 to TRBJ1-1, with 10 bases aligning to TRBD1. V lost 4 bases and J lost 5; bases outside the gene matches: 13. CDR1 is MNHNS, CDR2 SASEGT, per germline. The CDR3 is 17 residues long.

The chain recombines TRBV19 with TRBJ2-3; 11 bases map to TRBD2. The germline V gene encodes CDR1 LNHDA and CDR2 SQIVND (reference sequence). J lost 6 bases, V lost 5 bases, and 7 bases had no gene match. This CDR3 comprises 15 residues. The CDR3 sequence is CASSRLTSGVDTQYF. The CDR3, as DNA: TGTGCCAGTAGTCGACTGACTAGCGGGGTCGATACGCAGTATTTT.

The CDR3 nucleotides are TGCGCCAGCAGCCAAGTCCCGGGACAGGGTCTAATAGAAAAACTGTTTTTT. This translates into CASSQVPGQGLIEKLFF. V is TRBV4-1 and J is TRBJ1-4; TRBD1 matches at 9 bases. The CDR3 runs to 17 residues. CDR1 and CDR2 (germline): MGHRA, YSYEKL. Unmatched junction bases numbered 11, after V lost 1 base and J lost 8 bases.

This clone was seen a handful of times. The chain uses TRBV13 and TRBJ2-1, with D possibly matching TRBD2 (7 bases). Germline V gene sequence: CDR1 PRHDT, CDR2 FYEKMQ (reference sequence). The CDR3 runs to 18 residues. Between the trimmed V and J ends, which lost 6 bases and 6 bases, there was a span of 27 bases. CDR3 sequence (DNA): TGTGCCAGCAGTCTAAGGGGGGCCGGAGGACTAGTTGGCAATGAGCAGTTCTTC. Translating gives CASSLRGAGGLVGNEQFF.

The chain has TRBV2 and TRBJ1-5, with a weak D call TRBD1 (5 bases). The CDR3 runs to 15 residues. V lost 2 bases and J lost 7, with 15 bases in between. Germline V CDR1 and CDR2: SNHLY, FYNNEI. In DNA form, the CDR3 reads TGTGCCAGCAGTGAACATTGGGGGGGGGAGCAGCCCCAGCATTTT. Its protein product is CASSEHWGGEQPQHF.

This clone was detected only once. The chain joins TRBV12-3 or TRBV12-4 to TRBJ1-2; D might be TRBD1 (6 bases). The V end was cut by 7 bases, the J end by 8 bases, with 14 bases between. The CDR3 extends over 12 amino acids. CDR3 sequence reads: CASTSYREGYTF. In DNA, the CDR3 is TGTGCCAGCACTTCATACAGGGAGGGCTACACCTTC.

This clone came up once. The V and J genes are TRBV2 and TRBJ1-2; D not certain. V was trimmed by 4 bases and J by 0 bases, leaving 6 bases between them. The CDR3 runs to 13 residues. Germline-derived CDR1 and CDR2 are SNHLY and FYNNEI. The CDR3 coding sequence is TGTGCCAGCAGTGTTTCTTCTAACTATGGCTACACCTTC. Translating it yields CASSVSSNYGYTF. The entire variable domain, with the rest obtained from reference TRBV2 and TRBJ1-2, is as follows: EPEVTQTPSHQVTQMGQEVILRCVPISNHLYFYWYRQILGQKVEFLVSFYNNEISEKSEIFDDQFSVERPDGSNFTLKIRSTKLEDSAMYFCASSVSSNYGYTFGSGTRLTVV.

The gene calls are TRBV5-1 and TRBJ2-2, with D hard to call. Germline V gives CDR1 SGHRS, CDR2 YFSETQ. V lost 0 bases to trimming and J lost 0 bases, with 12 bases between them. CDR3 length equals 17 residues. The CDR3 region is CASSLVGYNPNTGELFF. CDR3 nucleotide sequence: TGCGCCAGCAGCTTGGTGGGCTATAACCCGAACACCGGGGAGCTGTTTTTT.

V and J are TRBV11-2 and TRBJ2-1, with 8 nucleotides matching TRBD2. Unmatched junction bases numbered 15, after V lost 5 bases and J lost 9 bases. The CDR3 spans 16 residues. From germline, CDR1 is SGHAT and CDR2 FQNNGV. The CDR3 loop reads CASSLEAGAGRREQFF. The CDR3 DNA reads TGTGCCAGCAGCCTCGAAGCGGGGGCCGGCCGTCGTGAGCAGTTCTTC.

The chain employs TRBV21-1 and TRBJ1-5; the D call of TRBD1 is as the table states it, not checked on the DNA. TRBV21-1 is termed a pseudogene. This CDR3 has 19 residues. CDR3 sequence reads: CASSAPFRVTAHSNQPQHF. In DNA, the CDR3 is TGTGCCAGCAGCGCCCCCTTTAGGGTGACAGCTCATAGCAATCAGCCCCAGCATTTT.

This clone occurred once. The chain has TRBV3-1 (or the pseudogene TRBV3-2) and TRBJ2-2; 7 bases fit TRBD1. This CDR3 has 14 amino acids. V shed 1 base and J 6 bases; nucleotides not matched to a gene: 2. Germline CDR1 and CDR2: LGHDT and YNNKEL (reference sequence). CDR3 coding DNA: TGTGCCAGCAGCCAAGGACAGGGCTCCGGGGAGCTGTTTTTT. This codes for CASSQGQGSGELFF.

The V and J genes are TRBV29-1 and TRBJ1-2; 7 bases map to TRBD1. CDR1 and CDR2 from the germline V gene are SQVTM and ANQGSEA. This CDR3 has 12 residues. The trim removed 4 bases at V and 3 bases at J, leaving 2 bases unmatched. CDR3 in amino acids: CSVAQGDYGYTF. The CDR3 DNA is TGCAGCGTTGCCCAGGGGGACTATGGCTACACCTTC.

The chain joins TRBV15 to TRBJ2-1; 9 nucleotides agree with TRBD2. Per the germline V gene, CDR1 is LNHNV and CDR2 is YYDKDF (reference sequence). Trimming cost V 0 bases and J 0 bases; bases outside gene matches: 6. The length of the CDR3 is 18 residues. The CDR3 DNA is TGTGCCACCAGCAGAGACTGGACTAGCGCCAGCTCCTACAATGAGCAGTTCTTC. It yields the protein CATSRDWTSASSYNEQFF.

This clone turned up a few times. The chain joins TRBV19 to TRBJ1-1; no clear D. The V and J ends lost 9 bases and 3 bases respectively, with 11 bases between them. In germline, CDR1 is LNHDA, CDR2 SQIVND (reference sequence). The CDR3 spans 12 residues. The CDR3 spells CASGREYTEAFF. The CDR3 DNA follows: TGTGCCAGCGGTCGGGAGTACACTGAAGCTTTCTTT.

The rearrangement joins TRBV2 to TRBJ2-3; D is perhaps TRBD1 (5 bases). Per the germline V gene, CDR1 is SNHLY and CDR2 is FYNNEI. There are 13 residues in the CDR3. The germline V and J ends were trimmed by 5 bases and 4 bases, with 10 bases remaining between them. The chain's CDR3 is CASSRAGSDTQYF. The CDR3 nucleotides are TGTGCCAGCAGTCGAGCAGGGTCAGATACGCAGTATTTT.

Here the CDR3 reads CASSPVDRETQYF. The CDR3 region has the DNA TGTGCCAGCTCCCCCGTTGACAGGGAGACCCAGTACTTC. V is TRBV18 and J is TRBJ2-5; tentative D call: TRBD1 (6 bases). Germline lookup yields CDR1 KGHSH and CDR2 LQKENI. Trimming removed 6 bases from V and 5 bases from J, with 13 bases in between. The CDR3 has 13 amino acids.

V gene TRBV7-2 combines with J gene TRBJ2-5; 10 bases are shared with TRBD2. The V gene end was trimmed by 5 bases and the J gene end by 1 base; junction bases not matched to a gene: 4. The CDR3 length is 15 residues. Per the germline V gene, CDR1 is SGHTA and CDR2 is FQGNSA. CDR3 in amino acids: CASSLIAGGQETQYF. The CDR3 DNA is TGTGCCAGCAGCCTCATAGCGGGGGGCCAAGAGACCCAGTACTTC.

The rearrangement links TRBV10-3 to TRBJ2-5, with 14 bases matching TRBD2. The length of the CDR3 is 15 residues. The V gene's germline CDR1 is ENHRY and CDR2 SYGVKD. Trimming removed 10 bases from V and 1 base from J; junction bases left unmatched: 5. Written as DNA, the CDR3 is TGTGCCACTCAGACTAGCGGGGGGGTCCAAGAGACCCAGTACTTC. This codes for CATQTSGGVQETQYF.

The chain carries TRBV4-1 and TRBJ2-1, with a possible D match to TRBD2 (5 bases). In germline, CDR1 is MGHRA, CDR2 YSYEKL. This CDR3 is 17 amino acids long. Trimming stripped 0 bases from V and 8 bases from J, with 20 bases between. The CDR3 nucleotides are TGCGCCAGCAGCCAAGACCTTGAGTTAGCGTCCTCACATGAGCAGTTCTTC. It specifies CASSQDLELASSHEQFF.

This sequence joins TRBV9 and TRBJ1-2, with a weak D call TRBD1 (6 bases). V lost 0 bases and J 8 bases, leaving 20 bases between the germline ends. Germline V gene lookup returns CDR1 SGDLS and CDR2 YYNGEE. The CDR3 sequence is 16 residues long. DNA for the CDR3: TGTGCCAGCAGCGTAGAGATGTTTTTGGGGGCGGAAGGCTACACCTTC. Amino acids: CASSVEMFLGAEGYTF.

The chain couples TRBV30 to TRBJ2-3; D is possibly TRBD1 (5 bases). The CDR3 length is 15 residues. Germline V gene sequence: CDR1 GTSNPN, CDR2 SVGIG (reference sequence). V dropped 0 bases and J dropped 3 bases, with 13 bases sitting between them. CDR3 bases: TGTGCCTGGAGTGTCCTAGGGGCGTTAACAGATACGCAGTATTTT. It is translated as CAWSVLGALTDTQYF.

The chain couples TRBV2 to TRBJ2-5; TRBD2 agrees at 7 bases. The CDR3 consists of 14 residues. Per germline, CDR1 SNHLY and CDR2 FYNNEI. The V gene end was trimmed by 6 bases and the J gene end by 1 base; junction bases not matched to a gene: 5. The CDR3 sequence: CASRVGGTQETQYF. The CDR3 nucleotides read TGTGCCAGCAGAGTGGGGGGGACCCAAGAGACCCAGTACTTC.

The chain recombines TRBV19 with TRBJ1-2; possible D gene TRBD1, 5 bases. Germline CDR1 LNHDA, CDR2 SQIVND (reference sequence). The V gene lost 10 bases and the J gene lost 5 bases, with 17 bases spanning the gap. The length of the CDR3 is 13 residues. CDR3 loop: CAIPGLNGYGYTF. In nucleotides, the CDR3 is TGTGCCATCCCGGGACTTAACGGGTATGGCTACACCTTC.

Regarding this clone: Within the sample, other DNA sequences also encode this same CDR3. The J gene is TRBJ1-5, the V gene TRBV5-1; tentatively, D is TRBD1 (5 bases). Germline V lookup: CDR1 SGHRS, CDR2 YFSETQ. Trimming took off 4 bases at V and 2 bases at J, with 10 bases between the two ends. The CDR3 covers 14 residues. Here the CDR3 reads CASSLAGGNQPQHF. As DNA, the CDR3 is TGCGCCAGCAGCCTTGCGGGGGGCAATCAGCCCCAGCATTTT.

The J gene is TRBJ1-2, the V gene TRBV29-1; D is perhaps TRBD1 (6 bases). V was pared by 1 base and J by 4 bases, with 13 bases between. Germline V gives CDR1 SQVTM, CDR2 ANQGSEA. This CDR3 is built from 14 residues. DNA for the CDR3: TGCAGCGTTGAAGTAGGACAGAGTGGCTATGGCTACACCTTC. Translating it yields CSVEVGQSGYGYTF.

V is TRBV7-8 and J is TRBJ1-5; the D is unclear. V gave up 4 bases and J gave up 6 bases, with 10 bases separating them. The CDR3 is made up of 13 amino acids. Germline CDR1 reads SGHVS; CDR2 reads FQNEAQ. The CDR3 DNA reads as TGTGCCAGCAGCTCTCGGGGAGGTCAGCCCCAGCATTTT. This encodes CASSSRGGQPQHF. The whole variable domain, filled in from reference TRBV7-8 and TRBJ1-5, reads GAGVSQSPRYKVAKRGQDVALRCDPISGHVSLFWYQQALGQGPEFLTYFQNEAQLDKSGLPSDRFFAERPEGSVSTLKIQRTQQEDSAVYLCASSSRGGQPQHFGDGTRLSIL.

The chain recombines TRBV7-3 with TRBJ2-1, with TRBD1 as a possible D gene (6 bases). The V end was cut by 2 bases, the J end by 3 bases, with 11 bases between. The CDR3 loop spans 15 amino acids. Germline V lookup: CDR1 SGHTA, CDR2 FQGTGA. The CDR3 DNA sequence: TGTGCCAGCAGCTTAGGGGTAGGGGGCTACAATGAGCAGTTCTTC. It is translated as CASSLGVGGYNEQFF.

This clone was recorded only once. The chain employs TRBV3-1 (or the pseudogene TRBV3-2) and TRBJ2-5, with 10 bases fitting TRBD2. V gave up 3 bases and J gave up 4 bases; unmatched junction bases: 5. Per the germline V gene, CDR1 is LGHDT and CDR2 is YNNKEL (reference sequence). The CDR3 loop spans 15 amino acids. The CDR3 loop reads CASSHSGGRGETQYF. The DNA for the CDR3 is TGTGCCAGCAGCCATAGCGGGGGGCGGGGAGAGACCCAGTACTTC.